The next 23 T cell receptor beta chains were all read from a single sample in a study of vaccination and CD4 T cells after COVID-19. The sample's treatment: roughly 11-day PBMC culture with coronavirus spike peptide pools or control peptides (ViraFEST assay). The study sequenced cultured CD4+ T cell DNA using the Oncomine TCR Beta short-read assay. TCRdb processed the PCR reads anew with MiXCR; each CDR3 protein has one entry. The sample records 10,000 to 15,000 distinct CDR3 sequences, 53% being singletons. For these receptors, no antigen is known. Specimen: CD4+ T cells from blood, cultured in vitro. These receptors were collected from a human donor who had recovered from COVID-19.

This clonotype occurred a few times. The CDR3 bases are TGTGCCAGCAGGGGGAACAGGGTCGGAGGCTACACCTTC. Translated, it gives CASRGNRVGGYTF. The gene calls are TRBV6-2 or TRBV6-3 and TRBJ1-2, with a tentative D call TRBD1 (6 bases). This CDR3 has 13 residues. Germline loops: CDR1 MNHEY, CDR2 SVGEGT. V was pared by 6 bases and J by 8 bases, with 16 bases between.

This clonotype was seen more than once but under ten times. The chain uses TRBV5-1 and TRBJ1-1; 9 nucleotides match TRBD1. V dropped 4 bases and J dropped 4; count of bases not matched to a gene: 5. Germline values: CDR1 SGHRS, CDR2 YFSETQ. This CDR3 contains 14 residues. CDR3 sequence (DNA): TGCGCCAGCAGCAGACAGGGGGAGGGCACTGAAGCTTTCTTT. This gives the protein CASSRQGEGTEAFF.

This chain's CDR3 is CASSLKASTSGPYEQYF. The CDR3 coding sequence is TGTGCCAGCAGTTTAAAGGCGTCGACTAGCGGGCCATACGAGCAGTACTTC. The gene calls are TRBV27 and TRBJ2-7; the match to TRBD2 covers 10 bases. Trimming took 2 bases from V and 4 from J; bases not matched to a gene: 11. Germline V gene lookup returns CDR1 MNHEY and CDR2 SMNVEV (reference sequence). This CDR3 is built from 17 residues.

The chain recombines TRBV4-2 with TRBJ2-4; no clear D gene. Trimming removed 1 base at V and 6 bases at J, with 7 bases between. Looked up from germline, CDR1 is LGHNA and CDR2 is YNFKEQ. There are 13 residues in the CDR3. The CDR3 bases are TGTGCCAGCAGCCAAGGTAACGGAAACATTCAGTACTTC. Translated, it gives CASSQGNGNIQYF.

This sequence joins TRBV10-3 and TRBJ2-7; D perhaps matches TRBD1 (6 bases). Trimming removed 6 bases at V and 3 bases at J, with 12 bases between. CDR1 ENHRY and CDR2 SYGVKD come from the germline V gene. The CDR3 consists of 13 residues. CDR3 coding DNA: TGTGCCATCAGGACTCCGGACAGCTACGAGCAGTACTTC. Translated: CAIRTPDSYEQYF.

This clonotype was seen more than once but under ten times. The genes are TRBV12-3 or TRBV12-4 and TRBJ2-5, with 7 bases aligning to TRBD1. V was clipped by 5 bases and J by 5 bases; unmatched bases: 5. This CDR3 has 13 residues. The CDR3 spells CASSRQGWETQYF. The CDR3 DNA sequence: TGTGCCAGCAGTCGACAGGGTTGGGAGACCCAGTACTTC.

V usage is TRBV7-6 and J usage is TRBJ2-5; no reliable D call. Between the trimmed V and J ends, which lost 3 bases and 4 bases, there was a span of 6 bases. The CDR3 spans 12 residues. Germline loops: CDR1 SGHVS, CDR2 FNYEAQ. As DNA, the CDR3 is TGTGCCAGCAGCTTTCCCAGAGAGACCCAGTACTTC. It specifies CASSFPRETQYF.

This clonotype was seen more than once but under ten times. This sequence joins TRBV7-9 and TRBJ1-6; D is possibly TRBD1 (5 bases). Per the germline V gene, CDR1 is SEHNR and CDR2 is FQNEAQ (reference sequence). This CDR3 has 16 amino acids. Trimming removed 4 bases from V and 0 bases from J, with 10 bases in between. The CDR3 sequence: CASSSGRGSYNSPLHF. The CDR3 DNA reads TGTGCCAGCAGCTCGGGGAGGGGCTCCTATAATTCACCCCTCCACTTT.

The chain uses TRBV14 and TRBJ1-2; 8 nucleotides match TRBD1. CDR1 SGHDN and CDR2 FVKESK come from the germline V gene. The J segment lost 4 bases and the V segment lost 4 bases, leaving 2 bases of the junction unmatched. The CDR3 has 13 residues. CDR3 in DNA: TGTGCCAGCAGCCGGACAGGGATCTATGGCTACACCTTC. Its translation: CASSRTGIYGYTF.

The table lists this clonotype with a few counts. The chain uses TRBV30 and TRBJ1-2; the D gene is possibly TRBD1 (5 bases). Trimming removed 2 bases from V and 4 bases from J, with 11 bases in between. CDR1 GTSNPN and CDR2 SVGIG come from the germline V gene (reference sequence). This CDR3 has 13 amino acids. CDR3 loop: CAWSPLGTYGYTF. The CDR3 nucleotides are TGTGCCTGGAGTCCCCTGGGGACCTATGGCTACACCTTC.

This clonotype was seen more than once but under ten times. This chain connects TRBV15 to TRBJ1-1; tentative D call: TRBD1 (6 bases). CDR3 length: 16 amino acids. V lost 0 bases to trimming and J lost 6 bases, with 17 bases between them. CDR1 is LNHNV and CDR2 is YYDKDF in the germline V gene (reference sequence). The CDR3 nucleotides read TGTGCCACCAGCAGAGATCGAAGCCCAGGGGTCGCTGAAGCTTTCTTT. It translates to CATSRDRSPGVAEAFF. Based on the CDR3 plus reference TRBV15 and TRBJ1-1, the full variable domain is DAMVIQNPRYQVTQFGKPVTLSCSQTLNHNVMYWYQQKSSQAPKLLFHYYDKDFNNEADTPDNFQSRRPNTSFCFLDIRSPGLGDTAMYLCATSRDRSPGVAEAFFGQGTRLTVV.

The CDR3 DNA reads as TGTGCCAGTAGTATTTTGGGGCTGAAAGAGACCCAGTACTTC. This sequence encodes CASSILGLKETQYF. The V and J genes are TRBV19 and TRBJ2-5, with a weak D call TRBD1 (5 bases). This CDR3 has 14 amino acids. The ends were cut back, 3 bases at V and 3 bases at J, with 11 bases in the middle. CDR1 LNHDA and CDR2 SQIVND come from the germline V gene (reference sequence).

The genes are TRBV24-1 and TRBJ2-6; TRBD1 agrees at 9 bases. Germline lookup yields CDR1 KGHDR and CDR2 SFDVKD. The CDR3 extends over 16 amino acids. Trimming cost V 5 bases and J 0 bases; bases outside gene matches: 1. The CDR3 DNA sequence: TGTGCCACCAGTGGGGACAGGGTCTCTGGGGCCAACGTCCTGACTTTC. As protein: CATSGDRVSGANVLTF.

This clonotype was recorded only once. The chain uses TRBV6-5 and TRBJ1-2; TRBD1 is a possible D gene (6 bases). The CDR3 has 13 residues. V was cut by 2 bases and J by 7 bases, with 11 bases left in between. CDR1 and CDR2 (germline): MNHEY, SVGAGI. The CDR3 here is CASSYEQGLGYTF. CDR3 nucleotides: TGTGCCAGCAGTTACGAACAGGGTCTTGGCTACACCTTC.

This chain connects TRBV21-1 to TRBJ2-5; TRBD1, as called in the table, went unchecked against the DNA. TRBV21-1 is classified as a pseudogene. There are 15 residues in the CDR3. The CDR3 nucleotides are TGTGCCAGCACCACGATGCCGGGACCTCAAGAGACCCAGTACTTC. This codes for CASTTMPGPQETQYF.

This chain uses TRBV6-1 with TRBJ2-7, with 7 bases fitting TRBD1. Per germline, CDR1 MNHNS and CDR2 SASEGT. J was trimmed by 3 bases and V by 6 bases; bases with no gene match: 2. The CDR3 spans 12 residues. The chain's CDR3 is CASSRQGYEQYF. The CDR3 coding sequence is TGTGCCAGCAGCCGACAGGGCTACGAGCAGTACTTC.

This clonotype was counted a few times. This rearrangement joins TRBV19 to TRBJ1-1, with no clear D. The CDR3 sequence is 12 residues long. V was cut by 5 bases and J by 3 bases, with 7 bases left in between. Per germline, CDR1 LNHDA and CDR2 SQIVND (reference sequence). The CDR3 bases are TGTGCCAGTAGTCTACAAGACACTGAAGCTTTCTTT. It codes for CASSLQDTEAFF.

Here the CDR3 DNA reads TGCGCTCGGGTCAAAGGGGAGACCCAGTACTTC. This translates into CARVKGETQYF. The chain links TRBV20-1 to TRBJ2-5; D is uncertain. The CDR3 runs to 11 residues. The V gene's germline CDR1 is DFQATT and CDR2 SNEGSKA (reference sequence).

This clonotype turned up a few times. This chain connects TRBV10-2 to TRBJ1-1; D gene uncertain. Germline V lookup: CDR1 WSHSY, CDR2 SAAADI. Trimming cost V 7 bases and J 1 base, with 13 bases left between them. This CDR3 region has 14 residues. CDR3 DNA sequence: TGCGCCAGCATCTCGGACGGCCCGAACACTGAAGCTTTCTTT. Residues: CASISDGPNTEAFF.

The chain recombines TRBV10-3 with TRBJ1-1; D gene ambiguous. V was trimmed by 6 bases and J by 2 bases, leaving 7 bases between them. The CDR3 is 12 residues long. From germline, CDR1 is ENHRY and CDR2 SYGVKD. CDR3 nucleotides: TGTGCCATCAGACAAACCAACACTGAAGCTTTCTTT. It is translated as CAIRQTNTEAFF.

V is TRBV7-6 and J is TRBJ2-1, with TRBD1 matching 8 bases. CDR3 length: 17 residues. J lost 12 bases, V lost 4 bases, and 20 bases had no gene match. Germline lookup yields CDR1 SGHVS and CDR2 FNYEAQ. CDR3 sequence reads: CASSSLEANRGSLGQFF. As DNA, the CDR3 is TGTGCCAGCAGCTCCCTCGAGGCTAACAGGGGGTCCTTGGGGCAGTTCTTC.

V usage is TRBV7-9 and J usage is TRBJ1-1; D remains ambiguous. The CDR3 sequence is 13 residues long. V was trimmed by 1 base and J by 1 base, leaving 4 bases between them. From germline, CDR1 is SEHNR and CDR2 FQNEAQ (reference sequence). The CDR3: CASSLEGNTEAFF. CDR3 in DNA: TGTGCCAGCAGCTTAGAAGGGAACACTGAAGCTTTCTTT.

DNA for the CDR3: TGTGCCAGCAGTTTAGGGGGCTCTGGCTACACCTTC. As protein: CASSLGGSGYTF. The rearrangement links TRBV28 to TRBJ1-2; possibly TRBD1 for D (6 bases). Deletions cut 2 bases from V and 7 bases from J, with 8 bases between. Looked up from germline, CDR1 is MDHEN and CDR2 is SYDVKM. The CDR3 is made up of 12 amino acids.